This is a list of T cell receptor beta chains from one sample in a study of T cells in Graves' hyperthyroidism and ophthalmopathy. TCRdb re-called the multiplex PCR reads with MiXCR, one entry per CDR3 protein. The table lists about 700,000 distinct CDR3 sequences, about 45% of them singletons, with roughly 7.2% in the top ten. Sequenced material: peripheral blood or thyroid tissue (not recorded which). The receptors here all came from an adult man with Graves' disease, either hyperthyroidism or ophthalmopathy (not recorded which). Each CDR3 is given with its conserved first and last residue.

TRBV25-1	TRBJ1-1	CASSLLTGLDTEAFF
TRBV7-2	TRBJ2-7	CASRPGLAGPYEQYF
TRBV19	TRBJ1-1	CASSIGTVQAFF
TRBV7-9	TRBJ1-3	CASSGGTGNGNTIYF
TRBV7-9	TRBJ1-1	CASSTGPGTEAFF
TRBV29-1	TRBJ1-2	CSVEVPTGGSPWSYGYTF
TRBV7-8	TRBJ1-1	CASSLRDRGLFTEAFF
TRBV7-3	TRBJ1-1	CASRSETGAETEAFF
TRBV25-1	TRBJ1-6	CASSDPGQYNSPLHF
TRBV10-3	TRBJ1-1	CASTRDLSGTEAFF
TRBV10-3	TRBJ1-1	CAISGDDTEAFF
TRBV10-3	TRBJ1-2	CAISRDRANYGYTF
TRBV7-8	TRBJ2-5	CASSWTSRGQETQYF
TRBV24-1	TRBJ1-6	CATSPGTANSPLHF
TRBV20-1	TRBJ2-7	CSARWAEGIGEQYF
TRBV4-1	TRBJ2-7	CASSSSSRGASYEQYF
TRBV6-5	TRBJ1-6	CASSYSGVRTHSPLHF
TRBV6-5	TRBJ1-1	CASSYSGFGEAFF
TRBV7-9	TRBJ1-1	CASSPGTAMNTEAFF
TRBV20-1	TRBJ2-5	CSAPQECQETQYF
TRBV7-2	TRBJ1-6	CASNQQGALNSPLHF
TRBV10-3	TRBJ1-2	CAISSEGEAYGYTF
TRBV20-1	TRBJ2-5	CSARGGLVFETQYF
TRBV29-1	TRBJ1-4	CSVTGGHLGKLFF
TRBV16	TRBJ1-6	CASGDSINSPLHF
TRBV10-3	TRBJ2-5	CAISNRARGQETQYF
TRBV7-2	TRBJ2-5	CASSVADTQETQYF